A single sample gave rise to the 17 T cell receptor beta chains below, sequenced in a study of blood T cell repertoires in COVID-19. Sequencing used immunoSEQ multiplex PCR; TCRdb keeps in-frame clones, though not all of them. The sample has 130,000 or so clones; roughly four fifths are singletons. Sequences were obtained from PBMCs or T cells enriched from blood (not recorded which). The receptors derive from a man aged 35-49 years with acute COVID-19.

For the CDR3, the DNA is TGTGCCAGTAAAGAGGGGGTATCGACTAATGAAAAACTGTTTTTT. Its protein product is CASKEGVSTNEKLFF. The chain is built from TRBV19 and TRBJ1-4; maybe TRBD1 (6 bases). Germline V gene lookup returns CDR1 LNHDA and CDR2 SQIVND (reference sequence). The CDR3 is 15 amino acids. V lost 7 bases to trimming and J lost 2 bases, with 14 bases between them.

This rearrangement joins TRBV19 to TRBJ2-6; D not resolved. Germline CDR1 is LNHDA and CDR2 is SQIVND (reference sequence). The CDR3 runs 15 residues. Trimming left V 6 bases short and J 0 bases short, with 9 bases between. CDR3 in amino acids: CASSPISSGANVLTF. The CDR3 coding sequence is TGTGCCAGTAGCCCCATTAGCTCTGGGGCCAACGTCCTGACTTTC.

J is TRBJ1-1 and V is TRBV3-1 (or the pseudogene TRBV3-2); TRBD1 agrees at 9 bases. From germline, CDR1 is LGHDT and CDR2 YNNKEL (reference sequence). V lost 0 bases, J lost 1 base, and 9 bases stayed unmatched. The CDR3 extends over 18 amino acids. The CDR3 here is CASSQEYGTGWANTEAFF. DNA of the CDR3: TGTGCCAGCAGCCAAGAGTATGGGACAGGGTGGGCGAACACTGAAGCTTTCTTT.

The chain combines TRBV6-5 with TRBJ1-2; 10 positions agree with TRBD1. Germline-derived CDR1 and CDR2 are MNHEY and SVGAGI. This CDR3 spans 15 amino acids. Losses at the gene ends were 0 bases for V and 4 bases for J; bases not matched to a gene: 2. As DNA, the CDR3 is TGTGCCAGCAGTTACTCGACAGGGGGCATCTATGGCTACACCTTC. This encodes CASSYSTGGIYGYTF.

The CDR3 nucleotides read TGTGCCAGTAGTATCCAGGGTACTGGGGCCAACGTCCTGACTTTC. Amino acids: CASSIQGTGANVLTF. The chain joins TRBV19 to TRBJ2-6; tentatively, D is TRBD1 (5 bases). Germline V gives CDR1 LNHDA, CDR2 SQIVND (reference sequence). V lost 3 bases, J lost 2 bases, and 8 bases lay in between. The CDR3 is made up of 15 amino acids.

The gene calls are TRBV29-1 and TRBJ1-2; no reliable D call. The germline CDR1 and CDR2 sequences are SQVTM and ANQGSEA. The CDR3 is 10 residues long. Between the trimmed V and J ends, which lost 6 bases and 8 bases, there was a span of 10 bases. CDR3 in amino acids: CSVLFEGYTF. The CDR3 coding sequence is TGCAGCGTCCTCTTTGAGGGCTACACCTTC.

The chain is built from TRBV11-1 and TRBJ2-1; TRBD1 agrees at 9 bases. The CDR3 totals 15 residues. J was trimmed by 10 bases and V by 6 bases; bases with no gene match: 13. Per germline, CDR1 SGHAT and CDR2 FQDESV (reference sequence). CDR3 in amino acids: CASSAGTGQGREQFF. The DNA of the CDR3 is TGTGCCAGCAGTGCCGGGACAGGGCAGGGACGGGAGCAGTTCTTC.

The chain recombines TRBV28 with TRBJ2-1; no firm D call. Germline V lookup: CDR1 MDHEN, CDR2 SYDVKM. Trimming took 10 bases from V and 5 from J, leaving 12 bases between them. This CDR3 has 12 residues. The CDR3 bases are TGTGCCACCCAGGCCCTGAACAATGAGCAGTTCTTC. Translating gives CATQALNNEQFF.

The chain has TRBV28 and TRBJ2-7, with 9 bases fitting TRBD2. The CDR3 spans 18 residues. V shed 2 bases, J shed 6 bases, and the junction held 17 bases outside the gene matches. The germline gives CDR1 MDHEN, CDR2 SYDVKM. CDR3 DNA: TGTGCCAGCAGTTTAAGCTTCCAGGGACACGGGACTAGCACCGAGCAGTACTTC. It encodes CASSLSFQGHGTSTEQYF.

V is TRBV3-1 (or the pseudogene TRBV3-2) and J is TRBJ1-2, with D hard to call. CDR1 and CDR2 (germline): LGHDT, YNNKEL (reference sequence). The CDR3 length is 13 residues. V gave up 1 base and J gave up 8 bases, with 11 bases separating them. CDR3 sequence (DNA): TGTGCCAGCAGCCAAGGGATAATCGGGGGCTACACCTTC. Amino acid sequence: CASSQGIIGGYTF.

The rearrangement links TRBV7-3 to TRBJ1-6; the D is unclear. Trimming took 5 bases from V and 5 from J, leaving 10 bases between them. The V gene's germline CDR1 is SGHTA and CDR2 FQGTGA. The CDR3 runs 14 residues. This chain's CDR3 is CASSPGSNNSPLHF. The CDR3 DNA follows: TGTGCCAGCAGCCCTGGGAGTAATAATTCACCCCTCCACTTT. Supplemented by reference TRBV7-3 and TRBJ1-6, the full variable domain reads GAGVSQTPSNKVTEKGKYVELRCDPISGHTALYWYRQSLGQGPEFLIYFQGTGAADDSGLPNDRFFAVRPEGSVSTLKIQRTERGDSAVYLCASSPGSNNSPLHFGNGTRLTVT.

CDR3 amino acids: CASSLGQGEQPQHF. CDR3 in DNA: TGCGCCAGCAGCTTGGGTCAGGGCGAACAGCCCCAGCATTTT. The gene calls are TRBV5-1 and TRBJ1-5; D might be TRBD1 (5 bases). The V and J ends lost 0 bases and 7 bases respectively, with 11 bases between them. Germline V gene lookup returns CDR1 SGHRS and CDR2 YFSETQ. This CDR3 has 14 residues.

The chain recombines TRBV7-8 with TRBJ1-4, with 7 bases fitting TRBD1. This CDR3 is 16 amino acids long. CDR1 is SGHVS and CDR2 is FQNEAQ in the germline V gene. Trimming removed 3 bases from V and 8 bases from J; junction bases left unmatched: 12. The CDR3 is CASSLSGQAFREKLFF. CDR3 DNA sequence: TGTGCCAGCAGCTTGAGCGGACAGGCCTTTCGAGAAAAACTGTTTTTT. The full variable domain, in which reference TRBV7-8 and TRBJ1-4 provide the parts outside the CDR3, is GAGVSQSPRYKVAKRGQDVALRCDPISGHVSLFWYQQALGQGPEFLTYFQNEAQLDKSGLPSDRFFAERPEGSVSTLKIQRTQQEDSAVYLCASSLSGQAFREKLFFGSGTQLSVL.

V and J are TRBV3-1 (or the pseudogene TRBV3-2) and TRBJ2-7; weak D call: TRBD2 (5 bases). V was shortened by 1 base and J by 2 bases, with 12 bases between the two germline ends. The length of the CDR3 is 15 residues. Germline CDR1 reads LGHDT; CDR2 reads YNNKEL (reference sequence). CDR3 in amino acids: CASSQAGSLAYEQYF. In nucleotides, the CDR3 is TGTGCCAGCAGCCAAGCGGGGTCACTAGCCTACGAGCAGTACTTC.

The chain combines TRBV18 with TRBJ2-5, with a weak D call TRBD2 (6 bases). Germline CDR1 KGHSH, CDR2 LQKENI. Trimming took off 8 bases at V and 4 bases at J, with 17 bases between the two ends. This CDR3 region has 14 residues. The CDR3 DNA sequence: TGTGCCAGCCGAGATGGGCGGGGCCCAGAGACCCAGTACTTC. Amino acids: CASRDGRGPETQYF.

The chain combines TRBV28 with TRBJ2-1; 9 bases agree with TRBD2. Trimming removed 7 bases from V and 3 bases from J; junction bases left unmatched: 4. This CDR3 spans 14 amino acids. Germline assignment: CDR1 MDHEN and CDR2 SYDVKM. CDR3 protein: CASIGLANYNEQFF. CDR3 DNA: TGTGCCAGCATTGGACTAGCGAACTACAATGAGCAGTTCTTC.

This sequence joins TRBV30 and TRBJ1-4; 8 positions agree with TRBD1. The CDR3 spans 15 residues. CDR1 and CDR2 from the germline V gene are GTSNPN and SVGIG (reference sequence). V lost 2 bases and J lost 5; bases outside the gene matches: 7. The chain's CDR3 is CAWSTWDRKNEKLFF. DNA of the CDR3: TGTGCCTGGAGTACCTGGGACAGGAAAAATGAAAAACTGTTTTTT.